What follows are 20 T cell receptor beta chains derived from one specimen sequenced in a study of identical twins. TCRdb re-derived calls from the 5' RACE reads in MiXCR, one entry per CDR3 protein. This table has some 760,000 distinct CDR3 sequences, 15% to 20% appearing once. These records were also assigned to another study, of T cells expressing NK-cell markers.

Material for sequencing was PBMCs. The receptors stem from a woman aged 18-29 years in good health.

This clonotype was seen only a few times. The CDR3 loop is CSVEDRLEGDTQYF. Here the CDR3 DNA reads TGCAGCGTTGAAGACAGGTTGGAAGGAGATACGCAGTATTTT. The chain couples TRBV29-1 to TRBJ2-3; D gene uncertain. The CDR3 loop spans 14 amino acids. Germline V lookup: CDR1 SQVTM, CDR2 ANQGSEA. The V gene lost 0 bases and the J gene lost 5 bases, with 12 bases spanning the gap.

Written as DNA, the CDR3 is TGCAGTGCTGGGGGACTTGCCTACTTC. Translated: CSAGGLAYF. This sequence joins TRBV20-1 and TRBJ2-5; weak D call: TRBD2 (6 bases). In germline, CDR1 is DFQATT, CDR2 SNEGSKA (reference sequence). This CDR3 has 9 residues. Trimming shortened V by 5 bases and J by 14 bases, and 12 bases separated the two germline ends.

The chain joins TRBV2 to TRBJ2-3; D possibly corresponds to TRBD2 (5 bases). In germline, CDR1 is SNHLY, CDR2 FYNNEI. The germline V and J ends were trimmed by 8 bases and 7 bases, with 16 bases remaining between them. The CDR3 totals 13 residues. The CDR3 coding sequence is TGTGCCAGCTGGGGAGAGGGAGTTAATACGCAGTATTTT. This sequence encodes CASWGEGVNTQYF. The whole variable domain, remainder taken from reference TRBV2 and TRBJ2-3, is EPEVTQTPSHQVTQMGQEVILRCVPISNHLYFYWYRQILGQKVEFLVSFYNNEISEKSEIFDDQFSVERPDGSNFTLKIRSTKLEDSAMYFCASWGEGVNTQYFGPGTRLTVL.

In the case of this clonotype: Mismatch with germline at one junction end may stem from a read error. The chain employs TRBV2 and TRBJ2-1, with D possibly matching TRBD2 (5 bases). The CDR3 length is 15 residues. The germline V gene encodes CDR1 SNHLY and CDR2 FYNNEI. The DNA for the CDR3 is TGTGCCAGCCGTGAGCGAGCGGTTCCCTACAATGAGCAGTTCTTC. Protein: CASRERAVPYNEQFF.

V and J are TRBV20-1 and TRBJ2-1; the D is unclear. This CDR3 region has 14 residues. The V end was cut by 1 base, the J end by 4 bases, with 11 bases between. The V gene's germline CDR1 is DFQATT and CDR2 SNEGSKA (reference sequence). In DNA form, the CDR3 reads TGCAGTGCTAGAGGAGACCAGAGTTACAATGAGCAGTTCTTC. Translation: CSARGDQSYNEQFF.

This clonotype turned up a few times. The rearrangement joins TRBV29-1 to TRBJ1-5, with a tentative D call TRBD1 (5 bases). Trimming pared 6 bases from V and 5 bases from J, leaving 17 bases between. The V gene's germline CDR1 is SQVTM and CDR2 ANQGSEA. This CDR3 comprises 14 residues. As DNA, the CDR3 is TGCAGCGTGCGGGGCTCGGGAAGCTATCAGCCCCAGCATTTT. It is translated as CSVRGSGSYQPQHF.

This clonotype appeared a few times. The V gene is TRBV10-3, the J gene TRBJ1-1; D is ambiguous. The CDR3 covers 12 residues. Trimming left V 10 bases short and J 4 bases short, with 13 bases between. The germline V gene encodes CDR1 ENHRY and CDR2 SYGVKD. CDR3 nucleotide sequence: TGTGCCACCGGAGGGAGTACCACTGAAGCTTTCTTT. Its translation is CATGGSTTEAFF.

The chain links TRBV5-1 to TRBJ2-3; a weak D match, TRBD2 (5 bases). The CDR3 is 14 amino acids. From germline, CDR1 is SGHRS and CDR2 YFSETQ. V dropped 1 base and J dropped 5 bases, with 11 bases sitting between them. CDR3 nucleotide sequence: TGCGCCAGCAGCTTGTATACAGCGGAAGATACGCAGTATTTT. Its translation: CASSLYTAEDTQYF.

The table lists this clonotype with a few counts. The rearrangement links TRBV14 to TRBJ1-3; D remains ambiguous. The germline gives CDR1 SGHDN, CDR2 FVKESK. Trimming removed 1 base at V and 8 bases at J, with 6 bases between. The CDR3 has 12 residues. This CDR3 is CASSQGGYTIYF. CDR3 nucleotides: TGTGCCAGCAGCCAAGGGGGATACACCATATATTTT.

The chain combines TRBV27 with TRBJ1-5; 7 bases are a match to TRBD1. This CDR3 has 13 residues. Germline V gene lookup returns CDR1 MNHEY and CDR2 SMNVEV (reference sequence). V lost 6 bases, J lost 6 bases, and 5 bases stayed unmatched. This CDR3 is CASSEDRAQPQHF. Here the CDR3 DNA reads TGTGCCAGCAGCGAAGACAGGGCTCAGCCCCAGCATTTT.

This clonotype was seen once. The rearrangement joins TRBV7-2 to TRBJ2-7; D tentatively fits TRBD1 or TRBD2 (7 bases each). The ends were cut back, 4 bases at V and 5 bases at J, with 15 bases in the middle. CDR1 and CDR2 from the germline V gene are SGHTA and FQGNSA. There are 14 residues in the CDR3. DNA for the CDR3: TGTGCCAGCAGCTCGGGGGGCAGGGGGGACGAGCAGTACTTC. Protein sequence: CASSSGGRGDEQYF. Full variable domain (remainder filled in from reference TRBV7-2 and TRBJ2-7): GAGVSQSPSNKVTEKGKDVELRCDPISGHTALYWYRQSLGQGLEFLIYFQGNSAPDKSGLPSDRFSAERTGGSVSTLTIQRTQQEDSAVYLCASSSGGRGDEQYFGPGTRLTVT.

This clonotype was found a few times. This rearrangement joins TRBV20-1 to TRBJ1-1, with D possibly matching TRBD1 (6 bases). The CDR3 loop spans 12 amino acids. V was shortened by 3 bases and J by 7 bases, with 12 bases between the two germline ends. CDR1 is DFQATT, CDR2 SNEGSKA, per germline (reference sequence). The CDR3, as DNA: TGCAGTGCTAGTGCTGGACAGCTTGAAGCTTTCTTT. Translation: CSASAGQLEAFF.

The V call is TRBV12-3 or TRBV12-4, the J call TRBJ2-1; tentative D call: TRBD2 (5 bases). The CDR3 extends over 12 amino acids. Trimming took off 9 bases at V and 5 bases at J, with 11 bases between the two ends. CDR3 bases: TGTGCCAGTAGCGAACAGAACAATGAGCAGTTCTTC. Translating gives CASSEQNNEQFF.

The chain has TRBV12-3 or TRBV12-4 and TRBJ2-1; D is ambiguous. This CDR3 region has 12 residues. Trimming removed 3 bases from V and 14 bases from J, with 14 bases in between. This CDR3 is CASSLNFGHKFF. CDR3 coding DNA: TGTGCCAGCAGTTTGAACTTCGGGCACAAGTTCTTC.

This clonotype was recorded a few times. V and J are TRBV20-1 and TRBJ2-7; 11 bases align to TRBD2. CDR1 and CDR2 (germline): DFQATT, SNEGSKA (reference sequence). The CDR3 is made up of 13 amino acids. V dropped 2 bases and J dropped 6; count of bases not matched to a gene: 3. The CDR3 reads CSARRLAGREQYF. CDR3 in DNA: TGCAGTGCTAGAAGACTAGCGGGACGCGAGCAGTACTTC.

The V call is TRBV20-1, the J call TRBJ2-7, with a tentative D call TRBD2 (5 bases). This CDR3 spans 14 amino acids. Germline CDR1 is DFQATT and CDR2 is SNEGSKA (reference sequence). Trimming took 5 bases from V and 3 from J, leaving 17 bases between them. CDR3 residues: CSAGLLVGNYEQYF. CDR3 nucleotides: TGCAGTGCTGGACTTCTAGTGGGGAACTACGAGCAGTACTTC.

CDR3 in amino acids: CASSGVRVAGGDTQYF. CDR3 DNA: TGCGCCAGCAGTGGGGTGAGGGTAGCGGGGGGCGATACGCAGTATTTT. The V gene is TRBV10-2, the J gene TRBJ2-3, with TRBD2 matching over 10 bases. The trim removed 4 bases at V and 6 bases at J, leaving 10 bases unmatched. CDR1 and CDR2 (germline): WSHSY, SAAADI. This CDR3 is built from 16 residues.

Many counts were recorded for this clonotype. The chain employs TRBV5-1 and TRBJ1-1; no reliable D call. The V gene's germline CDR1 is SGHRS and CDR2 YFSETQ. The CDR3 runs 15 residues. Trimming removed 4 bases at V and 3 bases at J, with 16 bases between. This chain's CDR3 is CASSRSSAGDTEAFF. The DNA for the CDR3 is TGCGCCAGCAGCCGCTCGTCCGCTGGCGACACTGAAGCTTTCTTT.

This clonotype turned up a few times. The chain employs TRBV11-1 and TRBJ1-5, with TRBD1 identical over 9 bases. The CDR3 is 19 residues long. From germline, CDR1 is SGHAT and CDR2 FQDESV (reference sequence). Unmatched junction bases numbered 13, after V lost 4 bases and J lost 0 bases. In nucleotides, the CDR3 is TGTGCCAGCAGCTCCGGACAGGGGAGGGGCTCGTATAGCAATCAGCCCCAGCATTTT. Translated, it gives CASSSGQGRGSYSNQPQHF. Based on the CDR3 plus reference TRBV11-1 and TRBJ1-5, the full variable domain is EAEVAQSPRYKITEKSQAVAFWCDPISGHATLYWYRQILGQGPELLVQFQDESVVDDSQLPKDRFSAERLKGVDSTLKIQPAELGDSAMYLCASSSGQGRGSYSNQPQHFGDGTRLSIL.

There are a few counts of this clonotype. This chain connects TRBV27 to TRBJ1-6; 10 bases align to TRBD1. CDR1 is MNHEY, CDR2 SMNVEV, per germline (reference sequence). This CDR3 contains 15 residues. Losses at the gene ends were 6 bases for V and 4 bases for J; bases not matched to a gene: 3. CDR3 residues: CASSWTGGYNSPLHF. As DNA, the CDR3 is TGTGCCAGCAGCTGGACAGGGGGTTATAATTCACCCCTCCACTTT.